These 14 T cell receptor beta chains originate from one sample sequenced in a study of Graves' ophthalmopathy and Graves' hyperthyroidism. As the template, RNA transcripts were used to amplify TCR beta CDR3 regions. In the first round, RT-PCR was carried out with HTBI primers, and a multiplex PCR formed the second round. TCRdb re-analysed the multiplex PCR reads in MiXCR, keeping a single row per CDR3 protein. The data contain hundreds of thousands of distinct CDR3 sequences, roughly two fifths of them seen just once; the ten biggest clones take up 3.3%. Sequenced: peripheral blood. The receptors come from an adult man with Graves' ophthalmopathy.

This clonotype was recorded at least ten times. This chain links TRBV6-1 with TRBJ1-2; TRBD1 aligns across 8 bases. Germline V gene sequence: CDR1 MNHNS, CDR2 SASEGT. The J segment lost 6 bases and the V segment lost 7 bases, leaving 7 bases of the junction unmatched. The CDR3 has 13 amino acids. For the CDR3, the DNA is TGTGCCAGCATCGGCCAGGGGGCGGATGGCTACACCTTC. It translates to CASIGQGADGYTF.

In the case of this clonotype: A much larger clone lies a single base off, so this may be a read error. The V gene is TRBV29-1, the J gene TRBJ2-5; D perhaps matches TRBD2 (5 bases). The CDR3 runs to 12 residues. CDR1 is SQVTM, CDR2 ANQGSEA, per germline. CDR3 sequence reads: CSARGIEETQYF. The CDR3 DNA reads TGCAGTGCTCGAGGGATCGAAGAGACCCAGTACTTC.

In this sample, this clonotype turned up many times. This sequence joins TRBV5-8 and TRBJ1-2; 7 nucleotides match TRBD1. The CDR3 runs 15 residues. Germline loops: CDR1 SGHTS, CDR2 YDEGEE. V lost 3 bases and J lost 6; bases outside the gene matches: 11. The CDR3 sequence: CASSYGVNRGHGYTF. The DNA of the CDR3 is TGTGCCAGCAGCTACGGCGTGAACAGGGGCCATGGCTACACCTTC.

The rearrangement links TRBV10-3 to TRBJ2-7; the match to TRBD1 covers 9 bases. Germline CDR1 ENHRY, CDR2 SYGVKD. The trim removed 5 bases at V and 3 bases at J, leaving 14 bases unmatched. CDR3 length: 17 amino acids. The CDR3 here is CAISLARDRVLDYEQYF. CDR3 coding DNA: TGTGCCATCAGTTTGGCCCGGGACAGGGTATTGGACTACGAGCAGTACTTC.

CDR3 sequence (DNA): TGTGCCAGCAGCGTGGGGGACAGTCCTCGGGAAAAACTGTTTTTT. Translation: CASSVGDSPREKLFF. The J gene is TRBJ1-4, the V gene TRBV25-1; 7 nucleotides align to TRBD1. The CDR3 runs to 15 residues. With 6 bases clipped from V and 8 bases from J, the junction kept 12 bases outside the gene matches. CDR1 and CDR2 (germline): MGHDK, SYGVNS.

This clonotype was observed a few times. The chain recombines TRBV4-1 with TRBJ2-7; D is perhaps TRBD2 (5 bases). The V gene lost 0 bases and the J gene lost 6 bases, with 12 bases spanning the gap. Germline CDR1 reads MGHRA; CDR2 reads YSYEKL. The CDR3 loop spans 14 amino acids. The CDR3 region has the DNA TGCGCCAGCAGCCAAGATCGGGGATTTGGCGAGCAGTACTTC. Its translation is CASSQDRGFGEQYF.

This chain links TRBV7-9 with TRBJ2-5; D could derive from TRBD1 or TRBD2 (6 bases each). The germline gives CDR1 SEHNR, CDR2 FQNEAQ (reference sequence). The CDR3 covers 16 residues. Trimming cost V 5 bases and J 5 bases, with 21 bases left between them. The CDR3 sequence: CASSLEGGAAQETQYF. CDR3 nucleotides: TGTGCCAGCAGCCTAGAGGGGGGCGCAGCACAGGAGACCCAGTACTTC.

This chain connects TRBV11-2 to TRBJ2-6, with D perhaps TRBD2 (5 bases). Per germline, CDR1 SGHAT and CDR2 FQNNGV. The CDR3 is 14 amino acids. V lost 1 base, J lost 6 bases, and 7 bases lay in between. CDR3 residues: CASSLVGEANVLTF. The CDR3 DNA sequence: TGTGCCAGCAGCTTAGTCGGGGAGGCCAACGTCCTGACTTTC.

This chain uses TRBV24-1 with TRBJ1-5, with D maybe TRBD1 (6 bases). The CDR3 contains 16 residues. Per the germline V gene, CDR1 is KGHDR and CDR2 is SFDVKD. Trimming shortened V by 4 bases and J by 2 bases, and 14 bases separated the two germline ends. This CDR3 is CATSEREGGGNQPQHF. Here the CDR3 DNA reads TGTGCCACCAGTGAGCGGGAGGGGGGCGGCAATCAGCCCCAGCATTTT.

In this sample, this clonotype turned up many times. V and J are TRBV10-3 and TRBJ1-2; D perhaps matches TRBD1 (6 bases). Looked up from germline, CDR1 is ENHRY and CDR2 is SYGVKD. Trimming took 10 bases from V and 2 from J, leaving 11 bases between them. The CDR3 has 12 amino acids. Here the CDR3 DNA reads TGTGCCAGCCATCAGGGGAACTATGGCTACACCTTC. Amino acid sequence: CASHQGNYGYTF.

CDR3: CASSLVAGGRDTQYF. Here the CDR3 DNA reads TGTGCCAGCAGCTTAGTAGCGGGGGGGCGGGATACGCAGTATTTT. The chain combines TRBV7-8 with TRBJ2-3, with 11 nucleotides matching TRBD2. V lost 1 base to trimming and J lost 6 bases; unmatched junction nucleotides: 3. Germline lookup yields CDR1 SGHVS and CDR2 FQNEAQ. The CDR3 is 15 amino acids.

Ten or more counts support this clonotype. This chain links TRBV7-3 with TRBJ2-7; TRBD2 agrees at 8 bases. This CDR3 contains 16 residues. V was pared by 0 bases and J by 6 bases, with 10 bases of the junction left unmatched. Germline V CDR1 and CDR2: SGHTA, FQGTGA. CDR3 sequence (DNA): TGTGCCAGCAGCTTAACCGGGGGGACTAGTGTCGCCGAGCAGTACTTC. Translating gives CASSLTGGTSVAEQYF.

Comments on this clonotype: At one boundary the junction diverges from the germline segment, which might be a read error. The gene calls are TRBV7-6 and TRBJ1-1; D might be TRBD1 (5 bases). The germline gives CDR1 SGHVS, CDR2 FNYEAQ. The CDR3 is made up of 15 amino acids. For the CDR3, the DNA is TGTGCCAGCAGCGCCGGGACGGCCCTGAACGCTGAAGCTTTCTTT. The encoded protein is CASSAGTALNAEAFF.

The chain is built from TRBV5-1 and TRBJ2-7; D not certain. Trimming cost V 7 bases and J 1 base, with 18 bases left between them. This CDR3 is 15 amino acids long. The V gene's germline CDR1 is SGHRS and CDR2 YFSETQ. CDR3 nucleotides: TGCGCCAGCGGTCCTGGGTATACCGGATCCTACGAGCAGTACTTC. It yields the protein CASGPGYTGSYEQYF.